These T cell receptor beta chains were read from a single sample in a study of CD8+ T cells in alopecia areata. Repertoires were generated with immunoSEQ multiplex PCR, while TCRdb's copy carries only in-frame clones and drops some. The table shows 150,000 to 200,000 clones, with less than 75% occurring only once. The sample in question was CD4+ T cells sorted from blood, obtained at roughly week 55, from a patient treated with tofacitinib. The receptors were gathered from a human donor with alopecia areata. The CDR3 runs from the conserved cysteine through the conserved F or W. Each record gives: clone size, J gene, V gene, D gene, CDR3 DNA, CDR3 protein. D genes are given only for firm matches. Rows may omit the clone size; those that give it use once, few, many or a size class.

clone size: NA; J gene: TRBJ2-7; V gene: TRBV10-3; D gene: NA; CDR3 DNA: TGTGCCATCAGTGGGGCCTACGAGCAGTACTTC; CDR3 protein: CAISGAYEQYF
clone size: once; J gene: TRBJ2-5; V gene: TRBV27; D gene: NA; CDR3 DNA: TGTGCCAGCAGTTTAGCAGTCCAAGAGACCCAGTACTTC; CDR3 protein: CASSLAVQETQYF
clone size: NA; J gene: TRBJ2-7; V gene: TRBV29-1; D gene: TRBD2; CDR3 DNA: TGCAGCGTTCGCCCCCGACTAGCGCAATCCTACGAGCAGTACTTC; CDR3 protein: CSVRPRLAQSYEQYF
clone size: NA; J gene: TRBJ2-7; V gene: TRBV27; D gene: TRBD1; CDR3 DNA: TGTGCCAGCAGCCCCACAGGGGGAATCTACGAGCAGTACTTC; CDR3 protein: CASSPTGGIYEQYF
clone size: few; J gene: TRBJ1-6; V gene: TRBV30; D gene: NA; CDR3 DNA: TGTGCCTGGAGTCCATCCCTCTCTTCACCCCTCCACTTT; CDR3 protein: CAWSPSLSSPLHF
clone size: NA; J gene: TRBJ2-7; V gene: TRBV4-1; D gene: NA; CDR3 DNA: TGCGCCAGCAGCCAAGCCAGCGGCGAGCAGTACTTC; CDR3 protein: CASSQASGEQYF
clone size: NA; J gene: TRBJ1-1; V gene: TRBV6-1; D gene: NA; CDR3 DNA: TGTGCCAGCAGTGAACGGCGGGGGGCGAACACTGAAGCTTTCTTT; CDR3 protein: CASSERRGANTEAFF
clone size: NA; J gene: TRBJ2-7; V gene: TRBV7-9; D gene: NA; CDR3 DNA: TGTGCCAGCAGCTCGCAGGGGTGGTACGAGCAGTACTTC; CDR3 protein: CASSSQGWYEQYF
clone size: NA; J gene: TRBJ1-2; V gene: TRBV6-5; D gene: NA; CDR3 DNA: TGTGCCAGCAGTTACAACTATGGCTACACCTTC; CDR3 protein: CASSYNYGYTF
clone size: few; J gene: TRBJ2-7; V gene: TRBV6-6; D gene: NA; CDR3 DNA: TGTGCCAGCTCTCCCCGGCAGGGCAATTCCTACGAGCAGTACTTC; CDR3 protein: CASSPRQGNSYEQYF
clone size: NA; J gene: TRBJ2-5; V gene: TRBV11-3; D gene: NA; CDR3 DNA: TGTGCCAGCAGCTTATATCCAAGAGGGACCCAGTACTTC; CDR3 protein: CASSLYPRGTQYF
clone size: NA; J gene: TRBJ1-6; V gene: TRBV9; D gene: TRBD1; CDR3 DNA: TGTGCCAGCAGCGAAAGACAGGGAGATAATTCACCCCTCCACTTT; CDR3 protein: CASSERQGDNSPLHF
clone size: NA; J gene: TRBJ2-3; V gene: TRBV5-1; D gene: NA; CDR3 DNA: TGCGCCAGCAGAGCCGGGACGCCATCCTACCTGTCGACGCAGTATTTT; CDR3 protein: CASRAGTPSYLSTQYF
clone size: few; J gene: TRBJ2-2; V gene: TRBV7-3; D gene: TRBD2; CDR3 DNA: TGTGCCAGCAGCCTTCGGCAGCGGGGGAACACCGGGGAGCTGTTTTTT; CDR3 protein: CASSLRQRGNTGELFF
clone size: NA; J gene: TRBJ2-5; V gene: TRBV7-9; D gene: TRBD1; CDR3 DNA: TGTGCCAGCAGCAACGGGACAGCGTTTTCGGGGACCCAGTACTTC; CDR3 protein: CASSNGTAFSGTQYF
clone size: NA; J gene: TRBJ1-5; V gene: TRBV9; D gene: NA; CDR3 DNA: TGTGCCAGCAGCGTAGGGCAGGCTAGCAATCAGCCCCAGCATTTT; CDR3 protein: CASSVGQASNQPQHF
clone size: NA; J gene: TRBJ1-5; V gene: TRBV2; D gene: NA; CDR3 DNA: TGTGCCAGCAAGGCAGATAGCAATCAGCCCCAGCATTTT; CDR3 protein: CASKADSNQPQHF
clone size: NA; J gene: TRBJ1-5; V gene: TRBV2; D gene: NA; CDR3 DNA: TGTGCCAGCAGTGGCAAGGCGGGGGTCTATAGCAATCAGCCCCAGCATTTT; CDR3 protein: CASSGKAGVYSNQPQHF
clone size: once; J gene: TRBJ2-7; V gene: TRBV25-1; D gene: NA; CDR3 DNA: TGTGCCAGCAGTGAACTGCAGGAATACGAGCAGTACTTC; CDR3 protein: CASSELQEYEQYF
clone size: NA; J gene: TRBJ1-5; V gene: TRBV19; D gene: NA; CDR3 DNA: TGTGCCAGTAGTGGAACCGGGGTTGTGGCCCAGCATTTT; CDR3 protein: CASSGTGVVAQHF
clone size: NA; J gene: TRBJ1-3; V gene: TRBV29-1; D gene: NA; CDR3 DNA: TGCAGCGTTGAGGGTAGGAACTCTGGAAACACCATATATTTT; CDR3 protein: CSVEGRNSGNTIYF
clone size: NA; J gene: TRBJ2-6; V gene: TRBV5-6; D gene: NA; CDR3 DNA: TGTGCCAGCAGCTTGGTCGACTCTGGGGCCAACGTCCTGACTTTC; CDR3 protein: CASSLVDSGANVLTF
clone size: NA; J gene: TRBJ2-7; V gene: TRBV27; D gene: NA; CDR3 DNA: TGTGCCAGCAGTACCCCAAGGGATAAGTTCGAGCAGTACTTC; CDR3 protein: CASSTPRDKFEQYF
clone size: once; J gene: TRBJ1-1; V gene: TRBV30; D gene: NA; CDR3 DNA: TGTGCCTGGAGTGTAGCCGCTCCCGGAGCTTTCTTT; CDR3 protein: CAWSVAAPGAFF
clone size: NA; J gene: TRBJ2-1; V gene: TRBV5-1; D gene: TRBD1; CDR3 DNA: TGCGCCAGCAGCTTTTCGGGGACAGGGGCATTTGAGCAGTTCTTC; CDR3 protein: CASSFSGTGAFEQFF
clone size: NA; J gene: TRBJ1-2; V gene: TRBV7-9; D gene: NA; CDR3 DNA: TGTGCCAGCAGCCCCCCTCGGGTTTCGGTATATGGCTACACCTTC; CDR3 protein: CASSPPRVSVYGYTF
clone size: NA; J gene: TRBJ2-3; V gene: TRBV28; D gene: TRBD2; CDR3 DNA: TGTGCCAGCAGTAGGAGCGGGGCGACAGATACGCAGTATTTT; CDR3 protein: CASSRSGATDTQYF
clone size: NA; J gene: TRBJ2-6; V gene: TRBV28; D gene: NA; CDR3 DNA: TGTGCCAGCAGCCCAGCGTTTGCTGGGGCCAACGTCCTGACTTTC; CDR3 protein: CASSPAFAGANVLTF
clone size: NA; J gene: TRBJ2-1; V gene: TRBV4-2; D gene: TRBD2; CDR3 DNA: TGTGCCAGCAGCCAAGGACTAGCGGGGGGAATCGATGAGCAGTTCTTC; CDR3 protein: CASSQGLAGGIDEQFF
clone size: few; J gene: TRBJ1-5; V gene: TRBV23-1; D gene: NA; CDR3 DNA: TGCGCCAGCAGTCAGGGACGGTACAATCAGCCCCAGCATTTT; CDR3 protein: CASSQGRYNQPQHF
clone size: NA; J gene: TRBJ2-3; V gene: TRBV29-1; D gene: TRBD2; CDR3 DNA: TGCAGCGTTGCTGTCGCGGGGGGGACAGATACGCAGTATTTT; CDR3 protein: CSVAVAGGTDTQYF
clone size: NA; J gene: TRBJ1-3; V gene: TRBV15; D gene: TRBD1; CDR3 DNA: TGTGCCACCAGCAGAGATGGTACAGGGGGCGCTGCCATATATTTT; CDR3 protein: CATSRDGTGGAAIYF
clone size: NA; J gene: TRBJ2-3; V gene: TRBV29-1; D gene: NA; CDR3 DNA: TGCAGCGTTGATACTCGGACATGGGGTTTCCCTAGCACAGATACGCAGTATTTT; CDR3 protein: CSVDTRTWGFPSTDTQYF
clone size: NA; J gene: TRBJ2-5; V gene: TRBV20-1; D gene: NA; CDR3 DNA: TGCAGTGCTGGGAGATCAGAGACCCAGTACTTC; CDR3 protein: CSAGRSETQYF
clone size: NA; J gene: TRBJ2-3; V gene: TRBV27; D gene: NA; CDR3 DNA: TGTGCCAGCAGTCTCAAGAGGATCACAGATACGCAGTATTTT; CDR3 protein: CASSLKRITDTQYF
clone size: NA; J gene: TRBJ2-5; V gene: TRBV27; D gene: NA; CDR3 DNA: TGTGCCAGCAGCCTCGGAGGGACCCAGTACTTC; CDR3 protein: CASSLGGTQYF
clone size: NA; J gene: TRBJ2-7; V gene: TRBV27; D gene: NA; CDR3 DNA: TGTGCCAGCAGCACCTTCATACAGAGGAGCTCCTACGAGCAGTACTTC; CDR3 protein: CASSTFIQRSSYEQYF
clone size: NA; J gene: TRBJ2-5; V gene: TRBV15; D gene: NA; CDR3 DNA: TGTGCCACCAGCAGAGGGGATCCCGCCGGAGAGACCCAGTACTTC; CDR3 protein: CATSRGDPAGETQYF
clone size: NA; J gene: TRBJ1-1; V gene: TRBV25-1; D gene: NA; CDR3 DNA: TGTGCCAGCAGTGAATATTTGAAGGGGAAGGGTGGGAACACTGAAGCTTTCTTT; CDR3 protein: CASSEYLKGKGGNTEAFF
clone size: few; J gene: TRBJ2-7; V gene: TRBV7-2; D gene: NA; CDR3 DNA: TGTGCCAGCAGTTGGGACGGCTACGAGCAGTACTTC; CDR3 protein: CASSWDGYEQYF
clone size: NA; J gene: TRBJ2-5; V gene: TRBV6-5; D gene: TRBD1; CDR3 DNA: TGTGCCAGCAGTAAGCTACAGGGGCGGGAGACCCAGTACTTC; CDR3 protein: CASSKLQGRETQYF
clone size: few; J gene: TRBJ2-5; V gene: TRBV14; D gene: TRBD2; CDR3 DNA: TGTGCCAGCAGTCGCACTAGCGGGGGGTATGAGACCCAGTACTTC; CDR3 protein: CASSRTSGGYETQYF
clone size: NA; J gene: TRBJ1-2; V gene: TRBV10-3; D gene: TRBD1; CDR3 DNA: TGTGCCATCAGGGGACAGGCCGCTAACTATGGCTACACCTTC; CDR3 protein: CAIRGQAANYGYTF
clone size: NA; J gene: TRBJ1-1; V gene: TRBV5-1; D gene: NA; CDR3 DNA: TGCGCCAGCAGCTTGGAGTTAAACACTGAAGCTTTCTTT; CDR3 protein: CASSLELNTEAFF
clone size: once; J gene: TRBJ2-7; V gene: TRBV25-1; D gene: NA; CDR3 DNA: TGTGCCAGCAGTGACAGGGGTGTTTTAAACGAGCAGTACTTC; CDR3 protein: CASSDRGVLNEQYF
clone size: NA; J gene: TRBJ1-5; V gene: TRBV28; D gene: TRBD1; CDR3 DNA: TGTGCCAGCAGGACTGGGGGACAGGCGGCGAATCAGCCCCAGCATTTT; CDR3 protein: CASRTGGQAANQPQHF
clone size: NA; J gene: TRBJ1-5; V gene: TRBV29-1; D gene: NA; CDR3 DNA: TGCAGCATTAAAGGGCAGAATCAGCCCCAGCATTTT; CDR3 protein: CSIKGQNQPQHF
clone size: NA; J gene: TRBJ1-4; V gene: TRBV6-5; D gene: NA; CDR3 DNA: TGTGCCAGCACCCAGGGACGGAGTGAAAAACTGTTTTTT; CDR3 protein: CASTQGRSEKLFF
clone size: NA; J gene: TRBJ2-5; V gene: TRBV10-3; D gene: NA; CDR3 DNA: TGTGCCATCAAGCAGGGCTCGAGGGAGACCCAGTACTTC; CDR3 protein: CAIKQGSRETQYF
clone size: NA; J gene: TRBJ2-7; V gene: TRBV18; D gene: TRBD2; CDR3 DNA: TGTGCCAGCTCACAAGCGGGGGCGCGTAGCGAGCAGTACTTC; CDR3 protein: CASSQAGARSEQYF
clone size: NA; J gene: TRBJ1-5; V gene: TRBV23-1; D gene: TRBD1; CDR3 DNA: TGCGCCAGCAGTCGGGGACAGGGCTCCCACAATCAGCCCCAGCATTTT; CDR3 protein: CASSRGQGSHNQPQHF
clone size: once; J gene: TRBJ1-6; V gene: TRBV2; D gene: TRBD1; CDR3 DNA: TGTGCCAGCAGGGGGACAGGGACGAACCCACCCCTCCACTTT; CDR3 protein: CASRGTGTNPPLHF